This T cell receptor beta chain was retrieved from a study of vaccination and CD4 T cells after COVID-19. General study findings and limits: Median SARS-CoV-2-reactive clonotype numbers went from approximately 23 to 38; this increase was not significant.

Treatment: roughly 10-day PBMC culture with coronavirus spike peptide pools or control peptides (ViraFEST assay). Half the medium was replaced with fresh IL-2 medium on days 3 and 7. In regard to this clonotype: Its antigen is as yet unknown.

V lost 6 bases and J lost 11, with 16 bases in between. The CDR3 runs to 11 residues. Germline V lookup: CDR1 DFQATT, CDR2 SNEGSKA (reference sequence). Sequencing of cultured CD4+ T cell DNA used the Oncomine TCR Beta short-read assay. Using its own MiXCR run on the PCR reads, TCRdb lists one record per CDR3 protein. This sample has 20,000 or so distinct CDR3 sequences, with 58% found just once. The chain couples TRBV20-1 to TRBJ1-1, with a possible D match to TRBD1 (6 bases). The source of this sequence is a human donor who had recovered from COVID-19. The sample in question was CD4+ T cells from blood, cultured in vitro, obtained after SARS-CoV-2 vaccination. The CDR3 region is CSALRWGAAFF. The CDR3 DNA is TGCAGTGCCCTCCGTTGGGGGGCGGCTTTCTTT.